The T cell receptor beta chain under discussion was sequenced for a study of T cell responses to AZD1222 COVID-19 vaccine. Study findings and constraints: Once two AZD1222 doses were given, Spike-specific TCR breadth and depth went up.

In germline, CDR1 is MNHEY, CDR2 SMNVEV (reference sequence). CDR3 length: 13 residues. V dropped 5 bases and J dropped 3 bases, with 11 bases sitting between them. As regards this clone: What it binds is not known.

TCRdb's copy holds only in-frame clones and misses some; the assay was immunoSEQ multiplex PCR. The sample lists about 150,000 clones, roughly 92% occurring once. This chain uses TRBV27 with TRBJ2-7; no reliable D call. The TCR originated in an adult in good health. The sample was peripheral blood, taken on day 0 of AZD1222 vaccination. This CDR3 reads CASSAPPGYEQYF. The CDR3 bases are TGTGCCAGCAGTGCACCCCCAGGCTACGAGCAGTACTTC.